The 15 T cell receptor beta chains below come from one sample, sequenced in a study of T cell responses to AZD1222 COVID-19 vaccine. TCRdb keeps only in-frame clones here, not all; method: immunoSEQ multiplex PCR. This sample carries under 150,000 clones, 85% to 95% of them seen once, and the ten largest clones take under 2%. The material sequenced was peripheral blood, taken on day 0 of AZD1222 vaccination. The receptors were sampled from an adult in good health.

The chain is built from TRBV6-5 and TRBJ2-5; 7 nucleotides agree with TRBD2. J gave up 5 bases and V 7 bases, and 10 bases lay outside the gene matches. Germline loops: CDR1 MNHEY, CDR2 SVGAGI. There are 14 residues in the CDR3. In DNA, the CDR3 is TGTGCCAGCAATGGGGGGGGAGTCCTTGAGACCCAGTACTTC. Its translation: CASNGGGVLETQYF.

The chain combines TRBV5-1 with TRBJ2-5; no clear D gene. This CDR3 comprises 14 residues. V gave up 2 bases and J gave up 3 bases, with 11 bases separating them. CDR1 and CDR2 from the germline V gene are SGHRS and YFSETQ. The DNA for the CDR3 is TGCGCCAGCAGCTTCCAGCGTATCGAAGAGACCCAGTACTTC. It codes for CASSFQRIEETQYF. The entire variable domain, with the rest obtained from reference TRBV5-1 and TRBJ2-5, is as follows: KAGVTQTPRYLIKTRGQQVTLSCSPISGHRSVSWYQQTPGQGLQFLFEYFSETQRNKGNFPGRFSGRQFSNSRSEMNVSTLELGDSALYLCASSFQRIEETQYFGPGTRLLVL.

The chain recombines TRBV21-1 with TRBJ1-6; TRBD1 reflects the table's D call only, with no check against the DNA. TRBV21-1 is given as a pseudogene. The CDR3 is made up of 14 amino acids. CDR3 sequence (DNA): TGTGCCAGCAGCGCCCGGACAGGGACCTCACCCCTCCACTTT. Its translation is CASSARTGTSPLHF.

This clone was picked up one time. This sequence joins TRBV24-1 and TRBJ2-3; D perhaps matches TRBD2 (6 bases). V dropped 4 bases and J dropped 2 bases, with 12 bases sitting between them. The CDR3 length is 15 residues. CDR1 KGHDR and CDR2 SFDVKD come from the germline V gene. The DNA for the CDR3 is TGTGCCACCAGTGAATCGGGAGAAATCACAGATACGCAGTATTTT. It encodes CATSESGEITDTQYF.

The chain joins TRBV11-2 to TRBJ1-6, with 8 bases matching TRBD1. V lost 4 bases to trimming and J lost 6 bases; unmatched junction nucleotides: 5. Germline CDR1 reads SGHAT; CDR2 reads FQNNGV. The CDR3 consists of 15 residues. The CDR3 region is CASSSRQGSNSPLHF. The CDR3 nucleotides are TGTGCCAGCAGCTCAAGACAGGGGTCTAATTCACCCCTCCACTTT.

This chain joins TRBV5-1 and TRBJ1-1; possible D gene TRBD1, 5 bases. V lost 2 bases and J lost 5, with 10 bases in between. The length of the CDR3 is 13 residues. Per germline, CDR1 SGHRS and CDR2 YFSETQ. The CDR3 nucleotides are TGCGCCAGCAGCTTCGGTGGGGGAACTGAAGCTTTCTTT. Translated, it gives CASSFGGGTEAFF.

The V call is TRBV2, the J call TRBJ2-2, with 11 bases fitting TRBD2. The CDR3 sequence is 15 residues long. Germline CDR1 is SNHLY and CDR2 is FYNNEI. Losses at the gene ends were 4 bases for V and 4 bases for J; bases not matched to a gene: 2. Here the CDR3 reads CASSAGTSGTGELFF. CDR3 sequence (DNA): TGTGCCAGCAGTGCCGGGACTAGCGGCACCGGGGAGCTGTTTTTT.

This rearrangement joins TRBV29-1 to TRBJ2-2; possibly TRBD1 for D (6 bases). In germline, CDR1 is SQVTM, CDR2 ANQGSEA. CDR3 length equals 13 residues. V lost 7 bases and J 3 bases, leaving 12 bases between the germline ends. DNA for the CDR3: TGCAGCGGAGTGGCAGGGGACACCGGGGAGCTGTTTTTT. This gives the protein CSGVAGDTGELFF.

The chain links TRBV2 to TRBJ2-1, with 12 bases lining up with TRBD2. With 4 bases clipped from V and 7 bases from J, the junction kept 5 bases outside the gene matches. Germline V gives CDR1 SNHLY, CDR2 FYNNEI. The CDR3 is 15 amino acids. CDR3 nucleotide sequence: TGTGCCAGCAGTGCCTTCGGGACTAGCGGGAATGAGCAGTTCTTC. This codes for CASSAFGTSGNEQFF.

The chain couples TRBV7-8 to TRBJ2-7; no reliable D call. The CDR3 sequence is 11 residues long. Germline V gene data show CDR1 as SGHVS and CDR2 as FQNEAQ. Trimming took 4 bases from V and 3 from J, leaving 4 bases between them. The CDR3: CASSSFYEQYF. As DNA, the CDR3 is TGTGCCAGCAGCTCCTTCTACGAGCAGTACTTC.

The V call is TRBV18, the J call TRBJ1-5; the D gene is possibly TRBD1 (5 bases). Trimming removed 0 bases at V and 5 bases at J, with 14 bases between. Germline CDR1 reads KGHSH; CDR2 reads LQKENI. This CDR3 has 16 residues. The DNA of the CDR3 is TGTGCCAGCTCACCACCGGGACGGACGGACTATCAGCCCCAGCATTTT. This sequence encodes CASSPPGRTDYQPQHF.

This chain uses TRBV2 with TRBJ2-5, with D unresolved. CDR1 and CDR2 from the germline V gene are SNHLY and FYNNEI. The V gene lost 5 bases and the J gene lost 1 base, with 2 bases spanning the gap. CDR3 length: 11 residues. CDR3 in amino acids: CASSFQETQYF. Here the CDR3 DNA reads TGTGCCAGCAGTTTCCAAGAGACCCAGTACTTC.

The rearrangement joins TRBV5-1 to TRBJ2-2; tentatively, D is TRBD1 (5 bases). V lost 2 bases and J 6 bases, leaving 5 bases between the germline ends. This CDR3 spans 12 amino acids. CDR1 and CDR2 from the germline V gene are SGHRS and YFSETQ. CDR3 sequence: CASSFRAGELFF. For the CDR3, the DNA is TGCGCCAGCAGCTTCAGGGCCGGGGAGCTGTTTTTT.

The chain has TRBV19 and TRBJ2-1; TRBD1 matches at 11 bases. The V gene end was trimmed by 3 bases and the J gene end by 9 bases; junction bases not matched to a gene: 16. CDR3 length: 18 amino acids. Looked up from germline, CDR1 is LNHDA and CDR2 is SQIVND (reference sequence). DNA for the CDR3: TGTGCCAGTAGTATGGGTCGGCCAGGACAGGGGGCTTTTCGTGAGCAGTTCTTC. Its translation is CASSMGRPGQGAFREQFF. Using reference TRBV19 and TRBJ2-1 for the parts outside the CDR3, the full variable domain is DGGITQSPKYLFRKEGQNVTLSCEQNLNHDAMYWYRQDPGQGLRLIYYSQIVNDFQKGDIAEGYSVSREKKESFPLTVTSAQKNPTAFYLCASSMGRPGQGAFREQFFGPGTRLTVL.

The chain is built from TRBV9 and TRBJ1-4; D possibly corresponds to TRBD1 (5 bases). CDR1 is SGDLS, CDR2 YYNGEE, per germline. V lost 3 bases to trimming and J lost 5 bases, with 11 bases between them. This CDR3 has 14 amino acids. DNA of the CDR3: TGTGCCAGCAGCGGATCAGGGCAGAATGAAAAACTGTTTTTT. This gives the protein CASSGSGQNEKLFF.